The clone carrying this T cell receptor beta chain was observed at least ten times. The data stem from a study of T cells after posttransplantation cyclophosphamide. The data were produced by immunoSEQ multiplex PCR, yet TCRdb's version contains in-frame clones alone and is incomplete. The sample yields 30,000 to 35,000 clones, without any singletons. Germline V gene lookup returns CDR1 LNHDA and CDR2 SQIVND (reference sequence). The CDR3 loop spans 15 amino acids. The ends were cut back, 5 bases at V and 4 bases at J, with 15 bases in the middle. This sequence joins TRBV19 and TRBJ2-4, with TRBD1 as a possible D gene (5 bases). Sample: PBMCs. The clonotype originates from a woman between 45 and 65 years old in good health and a related stem cell transplant donor. Written as DNA, the CDR3 is TGTGCCAGTAGTGCTCACGGGCAGGGTAAAAACATTCAGTACTTC. This codes for CASSAHGQGKNIQYF.